Below, 22 T cell receptor beta chains from the same sample are listed, as sequenced in a study of identical twins. TCRdb reprocessed the 5' RACE reads via MiXCR and lists one record per CDR3 protein. Of about 690,000 distinct CDR3 sequences in the sample, around 20% were seen once. The same sample was also used in a study of T cells expressing NK-cell markers.

The sample was PBMCs. Receptor source: a woman between 18 and 30 years old in good health.

This clonotype was observed a few times. The CDR3 sequence: CASSVPWGGGTDTQYF. The CDR3 nucleotides are TGTGCCAGCAGCGTACCCTGGGGCGGGGGCACAGATACGCAGTATTTT. The chain couples TRBV9 to TRBJ2-3; possibly TRBD2 for D (6 bases). CDR3 length: 16 residues. Trimming took 1 base from V and 1 from J, leaving 13 bases between them. Germline V lookup: CDR1 SGDLS, CDR2 YYNGEE.

In its sample, this clonotype was seen a few times. The V and J genes are TRBV27 and TRBJ2-1, with TRBD2 matching 7 bases. The J segment lost 4 bases and the V segment lost 6 bases, leaving 6 bases of the junction unmatched. CDR1 and CDR2 from the germline V gene are MNHEY and SMNVEV (reference sequence). This CDR3 has 14 residues. The CDR3 region has the DNA TGTGCCAGCAGGGGCTGGCGGGAGTACAATGAGCAGTTCTTC. It yields the protein CASRGWREYNEQFF.

This clonotype was observed many times. This sequence joins TRBV12-3 or TRBV12-4 and TRBJ1-1; D remains unclear. The CDR3 loop spans 14 amino acids. Between the trimmed V and J ends, which lost 8 bases and 2 bases, there was a span of 15 bases. CDR3: CASGQILPNTEAFF. CDR3 nucleotide sequence: TGTGCCAGCGGGCAGATACTCCCTAACACTGAAGCTTTCTTT.

This clonotype showed up just a few times. The gene calls are TRBV27 and TRBJ2-2; D tentatively fits TRBD1 or TRBD2 (5 bases each). The ends were cut back, 8 bases at V and 5 bases at J, with 21 bases in the middle. The CDR3 loop spans 16 amino acids. Germline lookup yields CDR1 MNHEY and CDR2 SMNVEV (reference sequence). The CDR3: CASGPAGRVGTGELFF. The DNA for the CDR3 is TGTGCCAGCGGCCCGGCGGGCAGGGTAGGGACCGGGGAGCTGTTTTTT.

In this sample, this clonotype turned up a few times. The chain couples TRBV6-2 or TRBV6-3 to TRBJ1-5; D unresolved. The CDR3 covers 16 residues. CDR1 and CDR2 from the germline V gene are MNHEY and SVGEGT. V was pared by 6 bases and J by 5 bases, with 20 bases between. The CDR3 region is CASRRGQFRGYQPQHF. The CDR3 coding sequence is TGTGCCAGCAGGAGAGGTCAGTTTCGGGGATATCAGCCCCAGCATTTT.

This clonotype occurred a few times. The chain has TRBV9 and TRBJ2-2; D gene ambiguous. The CDR3 runs to 14 residues. Germline loops: CDR1 SGDLS, CDR2 YYNGEE. The V end lost 0 bases, the J end lost 6 bases, and 9 bases lay between the germline ends. Here the CDR3 reads CASSVVIESGELFF. The CDR3 DNA follows: TGTGCCAGCAGCGTAGTAATAGAGTCCGGGGAGCTGTTTTTT.

This clonotype has a handful of counts. The chain carries TRBV6-1 and TRBJ2-7; 7 bases map to TRBD1. The CDR3 has 15 amino acids. The germline CDR1 and CDR2 sequences are MNHNS and SASEGT. V lost 6 bases, J lost 3 bases, and 11 bases stayed unmatched. CDR3 amino acids: CASRVTGASFYEQYF. The CDR3 DNA reads TGTGCCAGCAGGGTCACAGGGGCTTCTTTCTACGAGCAGTACTTC.

V is TRBV2 and J is TRBJ1-2; TRBD1 agrees at 8 bases. The CDR3 sequence is 14 residues long. The junction had 6 bases not matched to a gene; V was cut back by 5 bases and J by 4 bases. The germline V gene has CDR1 SNHLY and CDR2 FYNNEI. CDR3 DNA sequence: TGTGCCAGCAGTCAGGACAGGGTAACCTATGGCTACACCTTC. Protein: CASSQDRVTYGYTF.

The chain links TRBV7-9 to TRBJ2-5, with TRBD2 matching 8 bases. With V trimmed by 4 bases and J by 2 bases, 6 bases remained unmatched. Germline CDR1 is SEHNR and CDR2 is FQNEAQ (reference sequence). The CDR3 contains 15 residues. The CDR3 DNA sequence: TGTGCCAGCAGCTCCGGGACTAGTCTTCAAGAGACCCAGTACTTC. Its protein product is CASSSGTSLQETQYF.

This clonotype occurred a few times. The chain carries TRBV29-1 and TRBJ2-3; no firm D call. V was trimmed by 7 bases and J by 4 bases, leaving 6 bases between them. CDR1 is SQVTM, CDR2 ANQGSEA, per germline. This CDR3 has 10 residues. CDR3 coding DNA: TGCAGCGACCACTCAGATACGCAGTATTTT. The encoded protein is CSDHSDTQYF.

J is TRBJ2-1 and V is TRBV12-3 or TRBV12-4, with D perhaps matching TRBD1 or TRBD2 (6 bases each). The CDR3 covers 15 residues. Deletions cut 3 bases from V and 8 bases from J, with 17 bases between. CDR3 protein: CASSFGGGPLDEQFF. CDR3 in DNA: TGTGCCAGCAGTTTTGGAGGGGGGCCCCTCGATGAGCAGTTCTTC.

The chain couples TRBV20-1 to TRBJ1-5; a possible D gene is TRBD1 (5 bases). V lost 0 bases, J lost 6 bases, and 12 bases lay in between. The germline V gene encodes CDR1 DFQATT and CDR2 SNEGSKA (reference sequence). This CDR3 contains 14 residues. CDR3 nucleotides: TGCAGTGCTAGAGATCCGGGACTAGGTCAGCCCCAGCATTTT. It translates to CSARDPGLGQPQHF.

The chain is built from TRBV12-3 or TRBV12-4 and TRBJ2-3, with TRBD1 matching 7 bases. This CDR3 spans 14 amino acids. V shed 3 bases, J shed 6 bases, and the junction held 6 bases outside the gene matches. CDR3 nucleotide sequence: TGTGCCAGCAGTTTGGGGCAGGGGGTGGATACGCAGTATTTT. Translated, it gives CASSLGQGVDTQYF.

The chain links TRBV27 to TRBJ2-7; D is possibly TRBD1 (5 bases). The CDR3 runs 13 residues. V was pared by 5 bases and J by 7 bases, with 15 bases between. Germline V lookup: CDR1 MNHEY, CDR2 SMNVEV (reference sequence). The CDR3 loop is CASSQGPVGEQYF. The CDR3, as DNA: TGTGCCAGCAGTCAGGGCCCTGTAGGAGAGCAGTACTTC.

This clonotype was detected a few times. This rearrangement joins TRBV20-1 to TRBJ2-3; D not resolved. The CDR3 totals 14 residues. Germline CDR1 and CDR2: DFQATT and SNEGSKA (reference sequence). The germline V and J ends were trimmed by 0 bases and 4 bases, with 11 bases remaining between them. The CDR3 DNA sequence: TGCAGTGCTAGAGAACTTACAAGGGCAGATACGCAGTATTTT. This sequence encodes CSARELTRADTQYF.

This clonotype occurred a few times. V usage is TRBV7-7 and J usage is TRBJ2-1; TRBD2 matches at 9 bases. With V trimmed by 3 bases and J by 2 bases, 5 bases remained unmatched. The CDR3 sequence is 16 residues long. CDR1 and CDR2 (germline): SSHAT, FNYEAQ (reference sequence). The CDR3 loop is CASSFGGRATYNEQFF. CDR3 nucleotide sequence: TGTGCCAGCAGCTTCGGCGGGAGGGCTACCTACAATGAGCAGTTCTTC. The full variable domain, rest sourced from reference TRBV7-7 and TRBJ2-1, is GAGVSQSPRYKVTKRGQDVTLRCDPISSHATLYWYQQALGQGPEFLTYFNYEAQPDKSGLPSDRFSAERPEGSISTLTIQRTEQRDSAMYRCASSFGGRATYNEQFFGPGTRLTVL.

This clonotype has only one observation. The chain is built from TRBV12-3 or TRBV12-4 and TRBJ2-1, with 13 positions matching TRBD2. This CDR3 spans 15 amino acids. The junction had 4 bases not matched to a gene; V was cut back by 7 bases and J by 4 bases. In DNA, the CDR3 is TGTGCCAGCACGATGACTAGCGGGGGGTACAATGAGCAGTTCTTC. It codes for CASTMTSGGYNEQFF.

This clonotype was recorded a few times. The chain joins TRBV12-2 to TRBJ2-7; the table calls TRBD1, which could not be checked here. TRBV12-2 is a pseudogene. This CDR3 contains 13 residues. The CDR3 nucleotides are TGTGCAAGTCGCTCATGGGGCAACTACGAGCAGTACTTC. Translated, it gives CASRSWGNYEQYF.

This clonotype was seen more than once but under ten times. This chain uses TRBV10-3 with TRBJ2-1; D not certain. Between the trimmed V and J ends, which lost 1 base and 9 bases, there was a span of 16 bases. Germline V gene sequence: CDR1 ENHRY, CDR2 SYGVKD. The CDR3 is made up of 15 amino acids. CDR3 coding DNA: TGTGCCATCAGTGAGTATATATCCAACGCCAGTGAGCAGTTCTTC. It encodes CAISEYISNASEQFF.

This sequence joins TRBV6-1 and TRBJ2-1; the D call may be TRBD1 or TRBD2 (5 bases each). Germline V lookup: CDR1 MNHNS, CDR2 SASEGT. The CDR3 is 17 residues long. The V and J ends lost 1 base and 6 bases respectively, with 19 bases between them. CDR3 sequence: CASSEGPATLGTNEQFF. CDR3 coding DNA: TGTGCCAGCAGTGAAGGGCCCGCTACTCTAGGGACCAATGAGCAGTTCTTC.

This clonotype was detected only a few times. The chain links TRBV9 to TRBJ2-3; D not resolved. Germline CDR1 is SGDLS and CDR2 is YYNGEE. V lost 0 bases and J 2 bases, leaving 7 bases between the germline ends. The CDR3 covers 14 residues. The CDR3 DNA is TGTGCCAGCAGCGTAGACCCTTCCACAGATACGCAGTATTTT. This gives the protein CASSVDPSTDTQYF.

This clonotype was seen only a few times. The rearrangement links TRBV7-8 to TRBJ2-7; the D gene could be TRBD1 or TRBD2 (5 bases each). There are 14 residues in the CDR3. In germline, CDR1 is SGHVS, CDR2 FQNEAQ. Trimming removed 2 bases at V and 2 bases at J, with 10 bases between. The CDR3, as DNA: TGTGCCAGCAGCTTAAATGGGGACGCCTACGAGCAGTACTTC. Residues: CASSLNGDAYEQYF.